What follows are 25 T cell receptor beta chains derived from one specimen sequenced in a study of tumor and adjacent non-tumor tissue in lung cancer. The library came from three nested PCR rounds adapted from ARM-PCR protocols. TCRdb re-called the multiplex PCR reads through MiXCR, storing one row per CDR3 protein. Among about 50,000 distinct CDR3 sequences, 74% were seen once, and the ten largest hold 20% to 25%. The template was RNA from unsorted bulk tissue. This non-tumor lung sample came from over 3 cm beyond the tumor edge. Sequencing was performed on distant non-tumor lung tissue. The receptors come from a woman aged 55-75 years with non-small cell lung cancer.

This clonotype was counted at least ten times. The chain joins TRBV6-1 to TRBJ2-4; no clear D. This CDR3 contains 13 residues. Germline values: CDR1 MNHNS, CDR2 SASEGT. Between the trimmed V and J ends, which lost 1 base and 2 bases, there was a span of 3 bases. The CDR3 nucleotides read TGTGCCAGCAGTGAAGGCCCCAAAAACATTCAGTACTTC. Residues: CASSEGPKNIQYF.

This clonotype was found once. The missing conserved phenylalanine or tryptophan at the end of this CDR3 makes a read error likely. The chain recombines TRBV12-3 or TRBV12-4 with TRBJ1-5; D gene ambiguous. Trimming left V 4 bases short and J 0 bases short, with 13 bases between. The CDR3 is 16 residues long. CDR3 region: CASSSRDGPSNQPQHS. The CDR3 nucleotides are TGTGCCAGCAGTTCACGGGATGGCCCTAGCAATCAGCCCCAGCATTCT.

Notes on this clonotype: At one boundary the junction diverges from the germline segment, which might be a read error. The rearrangement links TRBV29-1 to TRBJ2-5; D is perhaps TRBD1 (6 bases). CDR1 is SQVTM and CDR2 is ANQGSEA in the germline V gene. The CDR3 extends over 13 amino acids. CDR3 nucleotides: TGCAGCGTGGGACAAGTTCGGCAAGGGACCCAGTACTTC. This encodes CSVGQVRQGTQYF.

With regard to this clonotype: Mismatch with germline at one junction end may stem from a read error. V is TRBV5-1 and J is TRBJ2-5, with no clear D. The germline gives CDR1 SGHRS, CDR2 YFSETQ. CDR3 length: 15 amino acids. The chain's CDR3 is CARSPLGMIQETQYF. The DNA for the CDR3 is TGCGCCAGGAGCCCTCTCGGTATGATACAAGAGACCCAGTACTTT.

This chain uses TRBV12-3 or TRBV12-4 with TRBJ2-3; tentative D call: TRBD2 (7 bases). CDR3 length: 16 residues. Trimming removed 7 bases from V and 3 bases from J, with 20 bases in between. The CDR3 protein is CASNSSGAGATDTQYF. The CDR3 DNA is TGTGCCAGCAATTCAAGCGGGGCAGGGGCGACAGATACGCAGTATTTT.

There are many counts of this clonotype. The rearrangement joins TRBV14 to TRBJ2-7; TRBD1 aligns across 7 bases. This CDR3 has 14 residues. V lost 4 bases and J lost 2; bases outside the gene matches: 5. CDR1 is SGHDN and CDR2 is FVKESK in the germline V gene. The CDR3 sequence: CASSPTGTAYEQYF. CDR3 in DNA: TGTGCCAGCAGCCCTACCGGGACAGCCTACGAGCAGTACTTC.

In its sample, this clonotype was seen once. Possible read error: a much larger clone is one base away. The chain is built from TRBV28 and TRBJ1-1; a possible D gene is TRBD1 (5 bases). Looked up from germline, CDR1 is MDHEN and CDR2 is SYDVKM. The CDR3 totals 13 residues. The DNA of the CDR3 is TGTGCCAGCAGTTTAGCGGGGGGGACTGAAACTTTCTTT. This translates into CASSLAGGTETFF.

There are a few counts of this clonotype. At one end the junction does not follow the germline gene, possibly because of a read error. The chain couples TRBV11-1 to TRBJ2-7; TRBD1 matches 9 bases. Germline CDR1 reads SGHAT; CDR2 reads FQDESV (reference sequence). CDR3 length: 16 residues. CDR3 region: CASSLAGQGVSYEQYF. CDR3 coding DNA: TGTGCCAGCAGCTTAGCGGGACAGGGAGTGTCCTACGAGCAGTACTTT.

This clonotype was observed a single time. An end of the junction does not agree with germline; a read error may underlie this. The gene calls are TRBV28 and TRBJ2-5; D unresolved. The CDR3 contains 13 residues. Germline-derived CDR1 and CDR2 are MDHEN and SYDVKM. The CDR3 DNA reads TGTGCCAGCATTTCGCGTTACCAAGTGACCCAGTACTTC. Translating it yields CASISRYQVTQYF.

As for this clonotype: This CDR3 is missing its conserved last phenylalanine or tryptophan, likely due to a read error. This rearrangement joins TRBV6-6 to TRBJ1-6, with D perhaps TRBD1 (6 bases). The V gene lost 7 bases and the J gene lost 4 bases, with 17 bases spanning the gap. Germline CDR1 and CDR2: MNHNY and SVGAGI (reference sequence). The CDR3 covers 16 residues. The CDR3 region is CASTSTSGQYNSPLHL. The CDR3 bases are TGTGCCAGCACATCTACTTCAGGACAGTATAATTCACCCCTCCACCTT.

Comments on this clonotype: The germline gene is not matched at one end of the junction; a read error may be the cause. V gene TRBV6-4 combines with J gene TRBJ2-1, with D perhaps matching TRBD2 (6 bases). This CDR3 is 15 amino acids long. Per the germline V gene, CDR1 is MRHNA and CDR2 is SNTAGT. CDR3 sequence reads: CVSSDSRSGFNEQFF. DNA of the CDR3: TGTGTCAGCAGTGACTCCCGGAGCGGGTTCAATGAGCAGTTCTTC.

Remarks on this clonotype: The junction departs from germline at one end; a sequencing error may be responsible. Written as DNA, the CDR3 is TGTGTCAGCAGTCCGAATCAGCGTGGCCCCAATCAGCCCCAGCATTTT. It is translated as CVSSPNQRGPNQPQHF. The chain combines TRBV12-3 or TRBV12-4 with TRBJ1-5; D unclear. The CDR3 consists of 16 residues.

As regards this clonotype: No conserved phenylalanine or tryptophan ends this CDR3, so it is likely a read error. The chain links TRBV6-6 to TRBJ2-1; D possibly corresponds to TRBD1 (6 bases). V was clipped by 0 bases and J by 8 bases, with 11 bases between them. CDR1 is MNHNY and CDR2 is SVGAGI in the germline V gene (reference sequence). This CDR3 has 14 amino acids. The CDR3 region is CASSYSPYRDEQFH. In DNA, the CDR3 is TGTGCCAGCAGTTACTCCCCTTACAGGGATGAGCAGTTCCAC.

The chain is built from TRBV11-3 and TRBJ2-3; D is possibly TRBD1 (6 bases). Judging by the DNA end, TRBJ1-5 fits better; the J call may be wrong. The CDR3 loop spans 14 amino acids. Germline V lookup: CDR1 SGHNT, CDR2 YENEEA. The CDR3 region is CASNFGGPIDTQHF. Here the CDR3 DNA reads TGTGCCAGCAACTTTGGGGGGCCAATAGATACGCAGCATTTT.

The chain is built from TRBV9 and TRBJ2-1; no reliable D call. The CDR3 is 14 amino acids. Germline values: CDR1 SGDLS, CDR2 YYNGEE. V shed 0 bases and J shed 8 bases, with 12 bases lying between them. CDR3 sequence (DNA): TGTGCCAGCAGCGTAGCCCCTGGTCGGGATGAGCAGTTCTTC. This translates into CASSVAPGRDEQFF.

This clonotype was seen ten or more times. The chain has TRBV4-1 and TRBJ1-5; D is unresolved. V lost 1 base, J lost 4 bases, and 5 bases lay in between. Germline CDR1 MGHRA, CDR2 YSYEKL. The CDR3 is made up of 13 amino acids. The CDR3 loop is CASSQVLNQPQHF. The DNA for the CDR3 is TGCGCCAGCAGCCAAGTTCTTAATCAGCCCCAGCATTTT.

This clonotype was picked up one time. Mismatch with germline at one junction end may stem from a read error. The rearrangement uses TRBV6-5 and TRBJ2-1; D ambiguous. The CDR3 has 11 residues. From germline, CDR1 is MNHEY and CDR2 SVGAGI. The DNA for the CDR3 is TGTGCCAGCAGTATTGTGGGCGAGCAGTTATTC. Its protein is CASSIVGEQLF.

The chain has TRBV6-2 or TRBV6-3 and TRBJ2-1; possibly TRBD2 for D (6 bases). V was clipped by 5 bases and J by 9 bases, with 20 bases between them. Germline V gene lookup returns CDR1 MNHEY and CDR2 SVGEGT. The CDR3 runs to 15 residues. CDR3: CASSNPRGMSIEQFF. The CDR3 nucleotides are TGTGCCAGCAGTAACCCCCGGGGGATGTCCATTGAGCAGTTCTTC.

Notes on this clonotype: At one end, the junction sequence differs from germline, possibly due to a read error. The chain joins TRBV4-2 to TRBJ2-3; TRBD1 aligns across 7 bases. The CDR3 is made up of 15 amino acids. Germline loops: CDR1 LGHNA, CDR2 YNFKEQ. The CDR3 loop reads CASSHNRGDTDMQYF. In nucleotides, the CDR3 is TGTGCAAGCAGCCATAACAGGGGCGACACAGATATGCAGTATTTT.

This clonotype was counted only a few times. The rearrangement links TRBV20-1 to TRBJ1-1, with TRBD1 matching 9 bases. The ends lost 1 base at V and 3 bases at J; junction bases unmatched: 6. Germline V gives CDR1 DFQATT, CDR2 SNEGSKA (reference sequence). The CDR3 sequence is 15 residues long. The CDR3 is CSARVRTGVDTEAFF. The CDR3 DNA follows: TGCAGTGCTAGAGTGAGGACAGGGGTGGACACTGAAGCTTTCTTT.

V is TRBV6-6 and J is TRBJ1-4, with no clear D. Germline V lookup: CDR1 MNHNY, CDR2 SVGAGI (reference sequence). The V gene lost 5 bases and the J gene lost 4 bases, with 14 bases spanning the gap. The CDR3 spans 15 residues. The CDR3 sequence: CASSPYTVDNEKLFF. The CDR3 nucleotides read TGTGCCAGCAGTCCGTACACAGTGGATAATGAAAAACTGTTTTTT.

As for this clonotype: At one end, the junction sequence differs from germline, possibly due to a read error. Here the CDR3 DNA reads TGCGCCAGTAGCCAAGAATGGAGCAAGACCGGGGAACTGTTTTTT. As protein: CASSQEWSKTGELFF. The chain recombines TRBV4-1 with TRBJ2-2; a possible D gene is TRBD2 (5 bases). Germline lookup yields CDR1 MGHRA and CDR2 YSYEKL. The CDR3 is 15 residues long.

This sequence joins TRBV11-2 and TRBJ1-2; TRBD1 might be the D (5 bases). In germline, CDR1 is SGHAT, CDR2 FQNNGV. CDR3 length: 12 amino acids. The V and J ends lost 10 bases and 13 bases respectively, with 22 bases between them. DNA for the CDR3: TGTGCCAATAGCTTTGGTCGACAGTGGACCACCTTC. Amino acids: CANSFGRQWTTF.

This sequence joins TRBV4-3 and TRBJ2-2; no reliable D call. The germline V gene has CDR1 LGHNA and CDR2 YSLEER. This CDR3 is 15 amino acids long. The ends were cut back, 2 bases at V and 4 bases at J, with 11 bases in the middle. CDR3 residues: CASSQKRGVTGELFF. The CDR3 DNA is TGCGCCAGCAGCCAAAAGCGAGGAGTCACCGGGGAGCTGTTTTTT.

With regard to this clonotype: One end of the junction is discordant with germline, which a read error may explain. The chain uses TRBV25-1 and TRBJ1-1; D possibly corresponds to TRBD1 (5 bases). The germline V gene has CDR1 MGHDK and CDR2 SYGVNS. CDR3 length: 14 residues. CDR3 region: CASSEYTGRTETFF. CDR3 nucleotides: TGTGCCAGCAGTGAATATACGGGGCGGACTGAAACTTTCTTT.